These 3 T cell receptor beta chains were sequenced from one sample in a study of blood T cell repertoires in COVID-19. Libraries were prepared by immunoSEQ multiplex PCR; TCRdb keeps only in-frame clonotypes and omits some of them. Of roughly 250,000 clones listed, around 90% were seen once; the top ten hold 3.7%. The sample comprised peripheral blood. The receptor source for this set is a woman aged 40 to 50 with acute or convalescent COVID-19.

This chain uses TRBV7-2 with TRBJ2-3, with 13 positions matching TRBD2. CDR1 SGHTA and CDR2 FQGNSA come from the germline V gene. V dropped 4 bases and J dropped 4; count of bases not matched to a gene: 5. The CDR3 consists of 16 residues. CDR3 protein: CASSSLAGGPPDTQYF. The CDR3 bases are TGTGCCAGCAGCTCACTAGCGGGGGGGCCCCCAGATACGCAGTATTTT.

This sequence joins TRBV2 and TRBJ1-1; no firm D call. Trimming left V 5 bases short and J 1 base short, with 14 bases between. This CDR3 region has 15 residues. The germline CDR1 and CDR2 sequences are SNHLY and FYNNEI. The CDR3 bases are TGTGCCAGCAGTCTATCGTTTACGGGGAACACTGAAGCTTTCTTT. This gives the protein CASSLSFTGNTEAFF.

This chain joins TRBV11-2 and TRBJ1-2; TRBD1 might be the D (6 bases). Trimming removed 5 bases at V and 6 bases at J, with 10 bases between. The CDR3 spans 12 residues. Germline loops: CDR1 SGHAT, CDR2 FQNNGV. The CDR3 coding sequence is TGTGCCAGCAGCCCCGGGACACATGGCTACACCTTC. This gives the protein CASSPGTHGYTF.